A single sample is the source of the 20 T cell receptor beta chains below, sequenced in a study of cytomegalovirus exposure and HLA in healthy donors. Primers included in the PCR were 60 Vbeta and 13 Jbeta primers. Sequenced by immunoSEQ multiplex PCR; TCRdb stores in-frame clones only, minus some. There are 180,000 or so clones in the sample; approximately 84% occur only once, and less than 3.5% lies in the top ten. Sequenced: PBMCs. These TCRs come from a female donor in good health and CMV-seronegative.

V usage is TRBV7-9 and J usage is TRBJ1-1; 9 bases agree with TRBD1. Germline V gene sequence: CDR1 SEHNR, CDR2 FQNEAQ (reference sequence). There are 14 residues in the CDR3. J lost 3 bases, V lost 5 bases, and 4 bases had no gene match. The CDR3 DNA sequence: TGTGCCAGCAGCATACAGGGGGCTTACACTGAAGCTTTCTTT. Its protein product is CASSIQGAYTEAFF.

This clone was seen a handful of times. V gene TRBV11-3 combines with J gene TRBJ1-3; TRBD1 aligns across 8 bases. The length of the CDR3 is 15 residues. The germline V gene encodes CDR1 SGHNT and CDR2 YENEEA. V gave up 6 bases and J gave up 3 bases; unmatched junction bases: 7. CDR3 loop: CASSSDRGSGNTIYF. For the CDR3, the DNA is TGTGCCAGCAGTTCCGACAGGGGAAGTGGAAACACCATATATTTT.

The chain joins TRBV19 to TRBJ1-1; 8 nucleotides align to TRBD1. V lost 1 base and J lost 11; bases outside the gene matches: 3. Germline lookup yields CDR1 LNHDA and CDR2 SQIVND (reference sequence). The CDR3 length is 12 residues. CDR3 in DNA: TGTGCCAGTAGTATAGGGACAGGGAGCGCTTTCTTT. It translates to CASSIGTGSAFF.

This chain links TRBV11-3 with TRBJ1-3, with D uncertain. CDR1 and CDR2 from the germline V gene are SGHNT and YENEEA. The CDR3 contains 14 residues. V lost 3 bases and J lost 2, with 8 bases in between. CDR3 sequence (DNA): TGTGCCAGCAGCTTTTCCGGGGCTGGAAACACCATATATTTT. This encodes CASSFSGAGNTIYF.

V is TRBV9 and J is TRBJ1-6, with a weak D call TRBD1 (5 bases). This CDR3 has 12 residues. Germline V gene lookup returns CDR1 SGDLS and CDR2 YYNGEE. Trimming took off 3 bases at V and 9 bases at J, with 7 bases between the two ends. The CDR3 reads CASSGGVSPLHF. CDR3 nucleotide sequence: TGTGCCAGCAGCGGGGGGGTTTCACCCCTCCACTTT.

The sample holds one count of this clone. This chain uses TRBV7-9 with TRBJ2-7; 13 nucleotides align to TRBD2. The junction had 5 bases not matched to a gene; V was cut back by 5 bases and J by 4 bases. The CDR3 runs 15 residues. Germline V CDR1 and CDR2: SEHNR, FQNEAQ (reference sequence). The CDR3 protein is CASSPTSGRGYEQYF. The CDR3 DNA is TGTGCCAGCAGCCCCACTAGCGGGAGGGGATACGAGCAGTACTTC. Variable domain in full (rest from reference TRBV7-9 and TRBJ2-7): DTGVSQNPRHKITKRGQNVTFRCDPISEHNRLYWYRQTLGQGPEFLTYFQNEAQLEKSRLLSDRFSAERPKGSFSTLEIQRTEQGDSAMYLCASSPTSGRGYEQYFGPGTRLTVT.

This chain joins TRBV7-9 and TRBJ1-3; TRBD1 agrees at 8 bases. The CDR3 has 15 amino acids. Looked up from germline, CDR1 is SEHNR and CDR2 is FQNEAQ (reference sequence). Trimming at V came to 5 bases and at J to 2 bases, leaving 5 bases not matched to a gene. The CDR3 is CASSLTGQAGNTIYF. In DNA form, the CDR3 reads TGTGCCAGCAGCCTAACGGGACAGGCTGGAAACACCATATATTTT.

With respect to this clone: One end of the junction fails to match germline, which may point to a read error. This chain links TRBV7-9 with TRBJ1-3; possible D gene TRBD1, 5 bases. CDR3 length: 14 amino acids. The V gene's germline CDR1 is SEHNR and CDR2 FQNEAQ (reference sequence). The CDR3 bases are TGTTCCAGCAGCCCCCTAGGGGATGGAAACACCATATATTTT. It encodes CSSSPLGDGNTIYF.

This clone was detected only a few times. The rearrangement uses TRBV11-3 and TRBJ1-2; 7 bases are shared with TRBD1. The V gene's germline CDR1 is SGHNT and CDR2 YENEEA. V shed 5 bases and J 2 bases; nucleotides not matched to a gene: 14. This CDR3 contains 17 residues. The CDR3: CASSLTWGDRGNYGYTF. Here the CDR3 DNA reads TGTGCCAGCAGCCTAACCTGGGGGGACAGAGGCAACTATGGCTACACCTTC.

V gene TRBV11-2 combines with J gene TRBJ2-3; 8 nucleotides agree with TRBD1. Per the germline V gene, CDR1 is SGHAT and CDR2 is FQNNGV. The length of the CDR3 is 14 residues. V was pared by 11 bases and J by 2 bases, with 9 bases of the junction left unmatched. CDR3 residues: CAVPRDRFTDTQYF. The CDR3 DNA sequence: TGTGCCGTACCAAGGGACAGGTTCACAGATACGCAGTATTTT. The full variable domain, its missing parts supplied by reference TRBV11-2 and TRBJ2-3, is EAGVAQSPRYKIIEKRQSVAFWCNPISGHATLYWYQQILGQGPKLLIQFQNNGVVDDSQLPKDRFSAERLKGVDSTLKIQPAKLEDSAVYLCAVPRDRFTDTQYFGPGTRLTVL.

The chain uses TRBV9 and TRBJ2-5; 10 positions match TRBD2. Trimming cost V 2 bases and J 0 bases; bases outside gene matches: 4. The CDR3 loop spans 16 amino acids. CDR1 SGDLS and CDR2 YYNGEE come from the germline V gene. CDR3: CASSVGLAENQETQYF. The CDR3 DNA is TGTGCCAGCAGCGTCGGACTAGCGGAGAACCAAGAGACCCAGTACTTC.

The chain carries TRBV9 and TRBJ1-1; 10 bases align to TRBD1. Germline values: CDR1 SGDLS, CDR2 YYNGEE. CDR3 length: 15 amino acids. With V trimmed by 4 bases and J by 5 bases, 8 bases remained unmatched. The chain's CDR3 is CASSSGTGVRTEAFF. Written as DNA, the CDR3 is TGTGCCAGCAGCTCCGGGACAGGGGTTAGGACTGAAGCTTTCTTT.

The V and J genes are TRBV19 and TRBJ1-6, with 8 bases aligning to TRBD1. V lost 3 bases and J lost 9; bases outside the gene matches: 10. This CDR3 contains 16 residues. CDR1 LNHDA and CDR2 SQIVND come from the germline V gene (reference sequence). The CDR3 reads CASSITLGQGISPLHF. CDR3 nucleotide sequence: TGTGCCAGTAGTATTACTTTAGGACAGGGAATTTCACCCCTCCACTTT.

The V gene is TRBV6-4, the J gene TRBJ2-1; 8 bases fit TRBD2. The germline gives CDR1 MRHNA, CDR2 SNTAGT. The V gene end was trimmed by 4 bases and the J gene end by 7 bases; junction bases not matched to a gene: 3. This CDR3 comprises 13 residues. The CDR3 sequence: CASSATSVNEQFF. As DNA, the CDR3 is TGTGCCAGCAGTGCGACTAGCGTGAATGAGCAGTTCTTC.

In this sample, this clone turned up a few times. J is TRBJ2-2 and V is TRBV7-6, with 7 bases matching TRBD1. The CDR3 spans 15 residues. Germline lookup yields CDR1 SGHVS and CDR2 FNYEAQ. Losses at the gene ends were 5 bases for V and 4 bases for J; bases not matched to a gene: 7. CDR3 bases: TGTGCCAGCAGCGCTACGACAGGGAGCACCGGGGAGCTGTTTTTT. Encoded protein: CASSATTGSTGELFF.

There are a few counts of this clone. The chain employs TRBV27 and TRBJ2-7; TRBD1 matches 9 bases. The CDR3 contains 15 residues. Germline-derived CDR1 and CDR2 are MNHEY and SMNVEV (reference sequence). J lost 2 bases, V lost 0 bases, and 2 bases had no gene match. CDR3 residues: CASSLSYRGPYEQYF. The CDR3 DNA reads TGTGCCAGCAGTTTATCATACAGGGGGCCCTACGAGCAGTACTTC.

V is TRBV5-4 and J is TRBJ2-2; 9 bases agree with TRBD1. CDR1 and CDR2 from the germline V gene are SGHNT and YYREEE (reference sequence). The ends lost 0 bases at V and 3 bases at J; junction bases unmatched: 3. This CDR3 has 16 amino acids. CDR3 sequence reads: CASSLEQGAYTGELFF. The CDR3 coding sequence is TGTGCCAGCAGCTTGGAACAGGGGGCTTACACCGGGGAGCTGTTTTTT.

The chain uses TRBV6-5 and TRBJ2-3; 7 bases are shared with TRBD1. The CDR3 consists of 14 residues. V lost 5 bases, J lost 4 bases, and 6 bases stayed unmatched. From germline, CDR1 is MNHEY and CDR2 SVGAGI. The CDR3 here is CASSTLTGADTQYF. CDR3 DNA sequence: TGTGCCAGCAGTACCTTAACAGGGGCAGATACGCAGTATTTT.

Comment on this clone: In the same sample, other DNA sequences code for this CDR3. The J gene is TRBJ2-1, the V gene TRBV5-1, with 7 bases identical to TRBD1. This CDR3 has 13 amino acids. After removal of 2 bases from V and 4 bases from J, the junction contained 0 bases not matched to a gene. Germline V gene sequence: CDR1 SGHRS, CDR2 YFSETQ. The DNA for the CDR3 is TGCGCCAGCAGCTTACAGGGGTACAATGAGCAGTTCTTC. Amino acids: CASSLQGYNEQFF.

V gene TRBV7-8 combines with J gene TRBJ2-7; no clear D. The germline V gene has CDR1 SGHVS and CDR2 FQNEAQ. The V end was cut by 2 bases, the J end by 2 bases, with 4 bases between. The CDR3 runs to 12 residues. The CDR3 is CASSLPTYEQYF. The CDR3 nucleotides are TGTGCCAGCAGCTTACCCACCTACGAGCAGTACTTC.